This TCR beta chain was obtained from a study of blood T cells in healthy people across ages. Notes on the study in general: In long-lived donors, naive CD4+ cell counts and diversity exceeded those of aged donors. Researchers judged that diversity estimates from one million T cells fell short of true values.

PBMCs were isolated at a quantity of at least 6 million per sample. CDR3 size: 14 residues. CDR1 LGHDT and CDR2 YNNKEL come from the germline V gene (reference sequence). In regard to this clonotype: What it binds is not known.

The second PCR ran about 6 to 12 cycles with a sample-barcoded 5' primer and J-beta primers. TCRdb called the 5' RACE reads again in MiXCR, with one record for every CDR3 protein. Of around 940,000 distinct CDR3 sequences listed, just over 50% are singletons. Sequencing input: blood. The chain couples TRBV3-1 to TRBJ2-7, with TRBD1 as a possible D gene (6 bases). The DNA end lines up better with TRBJ2-5; the J call may be wrong. The TCR originated in a woman in her fifties or sixties in good health. The CDR3 here is CASRQTGEGETQYF. For the CDR3, the DNA is TGTGCCAGCAGGCAGACAGGAGAAGGAGAGACCCAGTACTTC.